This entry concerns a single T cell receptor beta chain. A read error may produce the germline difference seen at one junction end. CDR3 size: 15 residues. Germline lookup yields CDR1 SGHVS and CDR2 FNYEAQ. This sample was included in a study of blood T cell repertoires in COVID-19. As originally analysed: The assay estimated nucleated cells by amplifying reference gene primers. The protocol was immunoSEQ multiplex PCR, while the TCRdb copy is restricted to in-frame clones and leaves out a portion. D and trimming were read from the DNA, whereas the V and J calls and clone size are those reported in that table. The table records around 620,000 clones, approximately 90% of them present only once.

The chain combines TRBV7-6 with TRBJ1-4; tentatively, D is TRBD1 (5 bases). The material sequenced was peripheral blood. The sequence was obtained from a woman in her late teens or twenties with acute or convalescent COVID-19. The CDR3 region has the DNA TGTGCCAGCAGCGACACCGGGGTAGGCGGGGCGGGGCGGGTTTTT. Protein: CASSDTGVGGAGRVF. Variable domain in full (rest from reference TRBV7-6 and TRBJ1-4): GAGVSQSPRYKVTKRGQDVALRCDPISGHVSLYWYRQALGQGPEFLTYFNYEAQQDKSGLPNDRFSAERPEGSISTLTIQRTEQRDSAMYRCASSDTGVGGAGRVFGSGTQLSVL.